This T cell receptor beta chain originates from a study of CD4 T cells in relation to SARS-CoV-2 and coronaviruses. Study-wide results and caveats: Pre-pandemic and post-infection samples never came from the same donor.

In regard to this clone: The antigen is not known.

Profiled with immunoSEQ multiplex PCR; TCRdb holds only in-frame clones, not every one. The table includes 30,000 to 40,000 clones, under 80% detected once. Germline CDR1 MGHRA, CDR2 YSYEKL. This CDR3 comprises 20 residues. The ends lost 0 bases at V and 0 bases at J; junction bases unmatched: 15. The sequenced sample consisted of memory CD4+ T cells from PBMCs, cultured in vitro. The V gene is TRBV4-1, the J gene TRBJ2-3, with TRBD2 matching 7 bases. The source is an adult with COVID-19. This CDR3 reads CASSQEWGTHGSGSTDTQYF. CDR3 nucleotide sequence: TGCGCCAGCAGCCAAGAGTGGGGGACCCACGGTAGCGGGAGCACAGATACGCAGTATTTT.